Shown below are 32 T cell receptor beta chains from a single sample sequenced in a study of blood T cell repertoires in COVID-19. The repertoire was sequenced with immunoSEQ multiplex PCR; TCRdb's copy has only in-frame clones and lacks some. The sample lists 150,000 or so clones; 65% to 90% were seen once. Material: peripheral blood. The source of these receptors is a woman aged 60-75 years with COVID-19, enrolled during active disease.

This chain links TRBV18 with TRBJ2-2; 7 nucleotides agree with TRBD1. CDR3 size: 16 residues. Per the germline V gene, CDR1 is KGHSH and CDR2 is LQKENI. With 1 base clipped from V and 2 bases from J, the junction kept 4 bases outside the gene matches. The CDR3 is CASSPRTGVNTGELFF. CDR3 coding DNA: TGTGCCAGCTCACCACGAACAGGGGTAAACACCGGGGAGCTGTTTTTT.

The chain has TRBV9 and TRBJ1-4, with a possible D match to TRBD1 (6 bases). Germline values: CDR1 SGDLS, CDR2 YYNGEE. The CDR3 has 14 amino acids. Trimming stripped 0 bases from V and 4 bases from J, with 7 bases between. The CDR3: CASSVGTDNEKLFF. The CDR3 bases are TGTGCCAGCAGCGTAGGGACAGATAATGAAAAACTGTTTTTT.

The chain recombines TRBV5-1 with TRBJ1-1, with 7 bases lining up with TRBD1. V lost 4 bases to trimming and J lost 7 bases; unmatched junction nucleotides: 10. Looked up from germline, CDR1 is SGHRS and CDR2 is YFSETQ. The CDR3 contains 14 residues. This chain's CDR3 is CASSPRDSRDEAFF. In DNA, the CDR3 is TGCGCCAGCAGCCCCCGGGACAGCAGAGATGAAGCTTTCTTT.

This chain connects TRBV10-2 to TRBJ1-1; D is unresolved. V lost 0 bases and J lost 2, with 7 bases in between. Germline CDR1 reads WSHSY; CDR2 reads SAAADI. There are 14 residues in the CDR3. This CDR3 reads CASSESAGNTEAFF. CDR3 DNA: TGCGCCAGCAGTGAGTCGGCGGGAAACACTGAAGCTTTCTTT.

The chain recombines TRBV18 with TRBJ2-7; 7 bases are a match to TRBD2. Germline V gives CDR1 KGHSH, CDR2 LQKENI. CDR3 length equals 13 residues. The V gene end was trimmed by 2 bases and the J gene end by 5 bases; junction bases not matched to a gene: 3. The CDR3: CASSPGGVDEQYV. CDR3 nucleotide sequence: TGTGCCAGCTCACCAGGGGGGGTCGACGAGCAGTACGTC.

This clone was picked up a small number of times. This chain links TRBV5-1 with TRBJ2-1; D is possibly TRBD2 (7 bases). Germline values: CDR1 SGHRS, CDR2 YFSETQ. The CDR3 totals 14 residues. Trimming shortened V by 9 bases and J by 3 bases, and 16 bases separated the two germline ends. CDR3: CATRKGGGYNEQFF. The DNA of the CDR3 is TGCGCCACCAGGAAGGGGGGGGGCTACAATGAGCAGTTCTTC.

The chain couples TRBV6-5 to TRBJ2-7; 8 bases fit TRBD1. Looked up from germline, CDR1 is MNHEY and CDR2 is SVGAGI. This CDR3 contains 13 residues. V lost 10 bases to trimming and J lost 0 bases; unmatched junction nucleotides: 5. The DNA for the CDR3 is TGTGCCACTCAGACAGGGGCCTCCTACGAGCAGTACTTC. Translation gives CATQTGASYEQYF.

The chain employs TRBV29-1 and TRBJ2-1, with 7 positions matching TRBD2. The V gene's germline CDR1 is SQVTM and CDR2 ANQGSEA. Trimming removed 1 base from V and 6 bases from J; junction bases left unmatched: 9. This CDR3 has 15 amino acids. CDR3 DNA: TGCAGCGTTGAAGTACGTGAGACTAGCATCAATGAGCAGTTCTTC. Translated, it gives CSVEVRETSINEQFF.

The chain employs TRBV5-1 and TRBJ1-1; D perhaps matches TRBD1 (5 bases). The V gene lost 1 base and the J gene lost 1 base, with 14 bases spanning the gap. Germline values: CDR1 SGHRS, CDR2 YFSETQ. The CDR3 is 16 amino acids. In DNA, the CDR3 is TGCGCCAGCAGCTTGCCGGCGGGACCCCGGAACACTGAAGCTTTCTTT. Translation: CASSLPAGPRNTEAFF.

The table lists this clone with a few counts. The V call is TRBV5-5, the J call TRBJ1-1, with D uncertain. The CDR3 is made up of 13 amino acids. Trimming stripped 1 base from V and 2 bases from J, with 6 bases between. Germline V lookup: CDR1 SGHKS, CDR2 YYEKEE (reference sequence). CDR3 bases: TGTGCCAGCAGCTTGCTAGCAAACACTGAAGCTTTCTTT. Translating gives CASSLLANTEAFF.

The chain uses TRBV5-4 and TRBJ1-2; 7 nucleotides align to TRBD1. The CDR3 runs to 13 residues. V was pared by 5 bases and J by 8 bases, with 9 bases of the junction left unmatched. Germline loops: CDR1 SGHNT, CDR2 YYREEE (reference sequence). In nucleotides, the CDR3 is TGTGCCAGCAGTCTAGAGAGGGGGCGAGGCTACACCTTC. Protein sequence: CASSLERGRGYTF.

J is TRBJ2-7 and V is TRBV9; 8 positions match TRBD2. The CDR3 runs to 18 residues. Germline CDR1 is SGDLS and CDR2 is YYNGEE. J was trimmed by 0 bases and V by 1 base; bases with no gene match: 12. For the CDR3, the DNA is TGTGCCAGCAGCGTACAGCGGGGGACACTAGCTAGCTCCTACGAGCAGTACGTC. It encodes CASSVQRGTLASSYEQYV.

The chain uses TRBV19 and TRBJ1-4; weak D call: TRBD1 (5 bases). Trimming left V 7 bases short and J 5 bases short, with 17 bases between. The CDR3 length is 15 residues. Per germline, CDR1 LNHDA and CDR2 SQIVND (reference sequence). CDR3 sequence reads: CASTPEGISNEKLFF. As DNA, the CDR3 is TGTGCCAGTACCCCGGAGGGGATTTCAAATGAAAAACTGTTTTTT.

V and J are TRBV11-2 and TRBJ2-1; D is ambiguous. V was trimmed by 2 bases and J by 5 bases, leaving 10 bases between them. Germline V gene data show CDR1 as SGHAT and CDR2 as FQNNGV. The CDR3 length is 14 residues. CDR3 protein: CASSLSKQNNEQFF. The CDR3 nucleotides are TGTGCCAGCAGCTTATCGAAACAGAACAATGAGCAGTTCTTC.

The chain links TRBV7-9 to TRBJ2-7; the match to TRBD2 covers 7 bases. The V and J ends lost 4 bases and 6 bases, in that order; junction bases with no gene match: 9. Germline V lookup: CDR1 SEHNR, CDR2 FQNEAQ (reference sequence). The CDR3 runs to 14 residues. The CDR3 spells CASSYLAGDSEQYF. The CDR3 coding sequence is TGTGCCAGCAGCTACTTGGCGGGAGATTCCGAGCAGTACTTC.

This chain links TRBV28 with TRBJ2-1, with TRBD2 as a possible D gene (6 bases). CDR1 MDHEN and CDR2 SYDVKM come from the germline V gene. Trimming cost V 1 base and J 1 base, with 8 bases left between them. This CDR3 comprises 15 residues. The CDR3 spells CASSLFSGSYNEQFF. As DNA, the CDR3 is TGTGCCAGCAGTTTATTTAGCGGATCCTACAATGAGCAGTTCTTC.

This clone came up once. This chain joins TRBV7-9 and TRBJ1-3; the D gene is possibly TRBD1 (5 bases). Germline V gene sequence: CDR1 SEHNR, CDR2 FQNEAQ (reference sequence). V lost 5 bases to trimming and J lost 4 bases, with 12 bases between them. This CDR3 is built from 14 residues. For the CDR3, the DNA is TGTGCCAGCAGCGTCGGGACTCTGGGAAACACCATATATTTT. This encodes CASSVGTLGNTIYF.

This chain uses TRBV12-5 with TRBJ2-3; D is ambiguous. The V gene lost 6 bases and the J gene lost 6 bases, with 10 bases spanning the gap. The CDR3 has 12 residues. The germline V gene encodes CDR1 LGHNT and CDR2 FRNRAP. The CDR3, as DNA: TGTGCTAGTGGCCGAAACTACGATACGCAGTATTTT. It translates to CASGRNYDTQYF.

The chain uses TRBV5-8 and TRBJ1-1; D is unclear. CDR3 length: 13 residues. Deletions cut 5 bases from V and 2 bases from J, with 10 bases between. CDR1 SGHTS and CDR2 YDEGEE come from the germline V gene. The CDR3 loop is CASSFTSNTEAFF. The CDR3 DNA is TGTGCCAGCAGTTTCACTTCAAACACTGAAGCTTTCTTT.

The chain is built from TRBV2 and TRBJ1-4; 9 bases line up with TRBD1. The junction had 6 bases not matched to a gene; V was cut back by 6 bases and J by 7 bases. The CDR3 runs 14 residues. Germline V gene lookup returns CDR1 SNHLY and CDR2 FYNNEI. The CDR3 DNA reads as TGTGCCAGCAGACACAGGGGGCGAGGTGAAAAACTGTTTTTT. It codes for CASRHRGRGEKLFF.

V and J are TRBV7-9 and TRBJ1-4; the match to TRBD1 covers 10 bases. The CDR3 runs 16 residues. V shed 3 bases and J 7 bases; nucleotides not matched to a gene: 8. Germline lookup yields CDR1 SEHNR and CDR2 FQNEAQ (reference sequence). This chain's CDR3 is CASSLADRGRFEKLFF. The CDR3 bases are TGTGCCAGCAGCTTGGCCGACAGGGGGCGCTTTGAAAAACTGTTTTTT.

The genes are TRBV2 and TRBJ1-4, with 7 positions matching TRBD1. Trimming at V came to 6 bases and at J to 7 bases, leaving 5 bases not matched to a gene. There are 13 residues in the CDR3. Germline assignment: CDR1 SNHLY and CDR2 FYNNEI. The DNA of the CDR3 is TGTGCCAGCAGCAGACAGGGCTCTGAAAAACTGTTTTTT. It specifies CASSRQGSEKLFF.

V usage is TRBV7-3 and J usage is TRBJ2-1, with D maybe TRBD1 (5 bases). The CDR3 loop spans 15 amino acids. The germline V and J ends were trimmed by 1 base and 8 bases, with 15 bases remaining between them. Germline V CDR1 and CDR2: SGHTA, FQGTGA. The CDR3 nucleotides read TGTGCCAGCAGCTTAATCGGACAACTGGCCCATGAGCAGTTCTTC. This gives the protein CASSLIGQLAHEQFF.

The chain couples TRBV5-1 to TRBJ2-1, with TRBD2 identical over 15 bases. The CDR3 has 17 residues. With 4 bases clipped from V and 9 bases from J, the junction kept 11 bases outside the gene matches. Germline loops: CDR1 SGHRS, CDR2 YFSETQ. CDR3 nucleotides: TGCGCCAGCAGCGACTCCCCCGGGACTAGCGGGAGGTTTGAGCAGTTCTTC. It encodes CASSDSPGTSGRFEQFF.

The chain is built from TRBV2 and TRBJ1-2, with TRBD1 as a possible D gene (6 bases). Trimming stripped 7 bases from V and 0 bases from J, with 21 bases between. Germline V gene data show CDR1 as SNHLY and CDR2 as FYNNEI. The CDR3 length is 17 residues. CDR3 sequence reads: CASNHQGMVATNYGYTF. The CDR3 nucleotides are TGTGCCAGCAACCATCAGGGGATGGTGGCTACTAACTATGGCTACACCTTC.

A few counts support this clone. This chain joins TRBV7-2 and TRBJ1-5, with a tentative D call TRBD1 (5 bases). This CDR3 has 14 residues. The germline gives CDR1 SGHTA, CDR2 FQGNSA. V lost 6 bases and J 5 bases, leaving 14 bases between the germline ends. CDR3 loop: CASSPRAGHQPQHF. For the CDR3, the DNA is TGTGCCAGCAGTCCGAGGGCGGGGCATCAGCCCCAGCATTTT. Drawing the rest from reference TRBV7-2 and TRBJ1-5, the complete variable domain is GAGVSQSPSNKVTEKGKDVELRCDPISGHTALYWYRQSLGQGLEFLIYFQGNSAPDKSGLPSDRFSAERTGGSVSTLTIQRTQQEDSAVYLCASSPRAGHQPQHFGDGTRLSIL.

The rearrangement joins TRBV18 to TRBJ2-1, with TRBD1 matching 11 bases. The CDR3 contains 17 residues. Per the germline V gene, CDR1 is KGHSH and CDR2 is LQKENI. Trimming cost V 6 bases and J 9 bases; bases outside gene matches: 16. DNA for the CDR3: TGTGCCAGCTCCCGAACGGGACAGGGGGTTAGCGCGGGTGAGCAGTTCTTC. It encodes CASSRTGQGVSAGEQFF.

Notes on this clone: The sample contains more than one DNA sequence encoding this CDR3. The rearrangement joins TRBV7-9 to TRBJ2-3; D might be TRBD1 (6 bases). Germline CDR1 reads SEHNR; CDR2 reads FQNEAQ (reference sequence). CDR3 length: 15 amino acids. The germline V and J ends were trimmed by 1 base and 4 bases, with 12 bases remaining between them. The CDR3: CASSLEGRGADTQYF. The CDR3, as DNA: TGTGCCAGCAGCTTAGAAGGCAGGGGCGCAGATACGCAGTATTTT.

The V call is TRBV4-1, the J call TRBJ1-5; no clear D gene. This CDR3 comprises 15 residues. Looked up from germline, CDR1 is MGHRA and CDR2 is YSYEKL. Deletions cut 1 base from V and 0 bases from J, with 7 bases between. The CDR3 region is CASSQAYSSNQPQHF. The CDR3 DNA follows: TGCGCCAGCAGCCAAGCCTATTCTAGCAATCAGCCCCAGCATTTT.

The chain employs TRBV9 and TRBJ2-2; tentatively, D is TRBD2 (5 bases). Trimming left V 0 bases short and J 1 base short, with 7 bases between. The CDR3 has 15 residues. In germline, CDR1 is SGDLS, CDR2 YYNGEE. The CDR3 sequence is CASSVGGWNTGELFF. The DNA for the CDR3 is TGTGCCAGCAGCGTAGGAGGGTGGAACACCGGGGAGCTGTTTTTT.

The V gene is TRBV6-1, the J gene TRBJ2-3; TRBD2 agrees at 10 bases. J gave up 5 bases and V 8 bases, and 10 bases lay outside the gene matches. CDR1 and CDR2 from the germline V gene are MNHNS and SASEGT. The CDR3 sequence is 15 residues long. As DNA, the CDR3 is TGTGCCAGCGGGGGAGCGGGGGGGCTTATAGATACGCAGTATTTT. This gives the protein CASGGAGGLIDTQYF.

The chain links TRBV15 to TRBJ1-5; a possible D gene is TRBD1 (5 bases). The ends were cut back, 5 bases at V and 2 bases at J, with 10 bases in the middle. The germline V gene encodes CDR1 LNHNV and CDR2 YYDKDF (reference sequence). CDR3 length: 14 residues. The DNA of the CDR3 is TGTGCCACCAGCGGGCCCAGGGGCAATCAGCCCCAGCATTTT. It encodes CATSGPRGNQPQHF.